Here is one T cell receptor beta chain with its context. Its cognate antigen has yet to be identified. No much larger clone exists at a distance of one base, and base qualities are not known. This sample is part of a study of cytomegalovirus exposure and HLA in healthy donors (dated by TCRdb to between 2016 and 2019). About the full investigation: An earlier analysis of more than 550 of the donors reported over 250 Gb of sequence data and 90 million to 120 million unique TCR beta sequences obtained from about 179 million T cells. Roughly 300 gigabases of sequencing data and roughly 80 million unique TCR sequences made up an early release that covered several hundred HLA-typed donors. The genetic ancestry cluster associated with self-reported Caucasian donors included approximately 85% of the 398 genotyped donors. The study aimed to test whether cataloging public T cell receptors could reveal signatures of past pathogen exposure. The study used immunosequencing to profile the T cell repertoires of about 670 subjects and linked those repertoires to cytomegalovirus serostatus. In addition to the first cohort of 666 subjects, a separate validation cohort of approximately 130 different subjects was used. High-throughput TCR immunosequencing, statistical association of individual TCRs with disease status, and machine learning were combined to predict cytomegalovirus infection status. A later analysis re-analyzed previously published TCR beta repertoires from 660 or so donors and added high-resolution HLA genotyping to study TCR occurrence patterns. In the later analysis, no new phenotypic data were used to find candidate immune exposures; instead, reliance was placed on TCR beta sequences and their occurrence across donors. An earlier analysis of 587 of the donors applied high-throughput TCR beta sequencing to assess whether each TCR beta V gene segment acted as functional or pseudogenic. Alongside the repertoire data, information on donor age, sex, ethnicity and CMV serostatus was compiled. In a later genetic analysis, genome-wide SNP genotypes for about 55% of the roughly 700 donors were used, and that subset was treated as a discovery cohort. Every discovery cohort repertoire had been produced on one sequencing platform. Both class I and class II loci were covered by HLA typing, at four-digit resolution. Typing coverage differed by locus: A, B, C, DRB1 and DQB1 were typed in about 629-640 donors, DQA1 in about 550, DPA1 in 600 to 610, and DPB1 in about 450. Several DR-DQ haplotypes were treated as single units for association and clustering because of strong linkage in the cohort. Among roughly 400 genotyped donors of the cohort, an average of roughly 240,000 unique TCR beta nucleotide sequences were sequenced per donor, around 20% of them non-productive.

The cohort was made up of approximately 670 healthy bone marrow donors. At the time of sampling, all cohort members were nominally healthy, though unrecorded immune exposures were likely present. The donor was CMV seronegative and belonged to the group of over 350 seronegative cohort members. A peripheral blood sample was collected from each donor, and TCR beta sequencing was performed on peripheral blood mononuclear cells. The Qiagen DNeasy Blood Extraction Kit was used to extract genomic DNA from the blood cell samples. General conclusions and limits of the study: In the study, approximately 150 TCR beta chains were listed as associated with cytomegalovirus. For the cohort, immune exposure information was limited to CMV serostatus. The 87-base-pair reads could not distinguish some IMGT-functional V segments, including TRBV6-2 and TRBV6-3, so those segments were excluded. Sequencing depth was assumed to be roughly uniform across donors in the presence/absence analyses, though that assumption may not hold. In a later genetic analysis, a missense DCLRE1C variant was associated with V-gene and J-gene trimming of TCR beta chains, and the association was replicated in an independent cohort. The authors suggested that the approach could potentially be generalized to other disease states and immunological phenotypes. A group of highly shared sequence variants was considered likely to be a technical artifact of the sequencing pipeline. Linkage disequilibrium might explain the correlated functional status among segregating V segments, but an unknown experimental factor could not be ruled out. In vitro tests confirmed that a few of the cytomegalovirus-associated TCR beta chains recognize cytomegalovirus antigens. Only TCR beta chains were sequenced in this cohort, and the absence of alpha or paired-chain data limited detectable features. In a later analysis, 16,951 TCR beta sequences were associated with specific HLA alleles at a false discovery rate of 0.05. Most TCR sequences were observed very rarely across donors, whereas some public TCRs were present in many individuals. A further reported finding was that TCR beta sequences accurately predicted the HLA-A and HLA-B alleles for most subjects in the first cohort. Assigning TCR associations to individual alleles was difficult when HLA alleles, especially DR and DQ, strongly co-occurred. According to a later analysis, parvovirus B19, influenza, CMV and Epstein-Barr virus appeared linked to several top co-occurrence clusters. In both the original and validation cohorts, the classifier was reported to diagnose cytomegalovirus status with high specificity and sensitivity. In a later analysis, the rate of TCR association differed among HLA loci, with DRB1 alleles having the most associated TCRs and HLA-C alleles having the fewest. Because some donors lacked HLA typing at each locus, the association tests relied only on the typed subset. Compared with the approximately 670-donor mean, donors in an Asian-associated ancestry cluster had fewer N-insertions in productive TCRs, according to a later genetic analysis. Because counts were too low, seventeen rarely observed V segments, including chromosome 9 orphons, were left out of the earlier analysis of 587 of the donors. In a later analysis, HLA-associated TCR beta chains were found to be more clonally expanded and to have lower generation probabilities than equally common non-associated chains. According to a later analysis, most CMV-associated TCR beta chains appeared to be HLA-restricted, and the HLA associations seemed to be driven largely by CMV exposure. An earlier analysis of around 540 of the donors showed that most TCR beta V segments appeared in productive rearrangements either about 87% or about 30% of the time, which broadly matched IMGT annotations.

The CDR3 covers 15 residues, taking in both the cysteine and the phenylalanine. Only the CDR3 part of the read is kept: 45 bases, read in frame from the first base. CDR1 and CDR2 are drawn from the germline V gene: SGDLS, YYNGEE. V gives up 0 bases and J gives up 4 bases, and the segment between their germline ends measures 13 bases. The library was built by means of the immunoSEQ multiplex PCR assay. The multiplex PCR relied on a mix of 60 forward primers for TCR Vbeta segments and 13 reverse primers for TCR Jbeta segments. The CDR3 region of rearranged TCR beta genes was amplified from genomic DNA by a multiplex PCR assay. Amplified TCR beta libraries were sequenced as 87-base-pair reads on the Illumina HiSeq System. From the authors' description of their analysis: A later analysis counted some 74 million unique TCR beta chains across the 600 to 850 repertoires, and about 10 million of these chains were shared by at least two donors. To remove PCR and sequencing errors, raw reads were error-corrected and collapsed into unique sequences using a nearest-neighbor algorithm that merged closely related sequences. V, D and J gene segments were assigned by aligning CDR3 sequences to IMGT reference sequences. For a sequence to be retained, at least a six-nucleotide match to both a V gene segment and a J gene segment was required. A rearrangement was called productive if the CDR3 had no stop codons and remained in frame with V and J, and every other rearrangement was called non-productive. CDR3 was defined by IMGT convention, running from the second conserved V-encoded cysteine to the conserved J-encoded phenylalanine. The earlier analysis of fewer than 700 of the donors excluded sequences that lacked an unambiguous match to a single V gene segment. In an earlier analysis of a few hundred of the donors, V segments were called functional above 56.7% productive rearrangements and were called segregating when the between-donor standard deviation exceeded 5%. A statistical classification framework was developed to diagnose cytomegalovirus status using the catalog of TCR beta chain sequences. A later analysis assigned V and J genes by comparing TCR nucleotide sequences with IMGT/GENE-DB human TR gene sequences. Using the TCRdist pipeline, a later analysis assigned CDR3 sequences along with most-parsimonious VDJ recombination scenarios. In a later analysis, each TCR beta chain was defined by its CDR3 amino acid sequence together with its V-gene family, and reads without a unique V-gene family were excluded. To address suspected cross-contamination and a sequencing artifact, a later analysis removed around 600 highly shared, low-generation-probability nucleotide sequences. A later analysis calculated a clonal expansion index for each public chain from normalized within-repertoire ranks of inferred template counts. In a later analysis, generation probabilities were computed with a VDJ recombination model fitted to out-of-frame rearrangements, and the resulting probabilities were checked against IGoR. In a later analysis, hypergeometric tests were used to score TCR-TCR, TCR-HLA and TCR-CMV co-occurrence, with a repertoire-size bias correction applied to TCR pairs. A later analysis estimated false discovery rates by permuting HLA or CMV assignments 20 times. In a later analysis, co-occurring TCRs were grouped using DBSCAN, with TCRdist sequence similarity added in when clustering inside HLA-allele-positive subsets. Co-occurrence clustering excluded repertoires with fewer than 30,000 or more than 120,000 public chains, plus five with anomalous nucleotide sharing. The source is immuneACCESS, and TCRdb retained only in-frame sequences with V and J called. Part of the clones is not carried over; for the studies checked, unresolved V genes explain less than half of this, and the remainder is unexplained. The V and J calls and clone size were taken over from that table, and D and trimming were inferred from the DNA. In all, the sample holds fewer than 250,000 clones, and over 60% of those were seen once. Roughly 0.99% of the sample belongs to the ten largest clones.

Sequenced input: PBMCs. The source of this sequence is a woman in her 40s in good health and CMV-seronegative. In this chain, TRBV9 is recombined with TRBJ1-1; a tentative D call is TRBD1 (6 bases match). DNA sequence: TGTGCCAGCAGCGTAGGGGTGTTCAGGGGCACTGAAGCTTTCTTT. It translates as CASSVGVFRGTEAFF.